A selection of T cell receptor beta chains follows, all from one sample in a study of blood T cells in healthy people across ages. MiXCR, run by TCRdb on the 5' RACE reads, gives a single entry per CDR3 protein. This sample carries around 2 million distinct CDR3 sequences, more than 35% of them seen once, and the ten largest clones take more than 20%. The source material was blood. The receptors stem from a human donor in good health. Each CDR3 is given with its conserved first and last residue. A D gene is named only where the DNA matches it firmly. For some rows the clone size is stated as once, few or many, or as a class when expanded; others skip it.

j_call clone_size d_call v_call cdr3_aa cdr3_nt
TRBJ1-1 . . TRBV5-1 CASSAVEDPTEAFF TGCGCCAGCAGCGCGGTGGAGGATCCAACTGAAGCTTTCTTT
TRBJ2-3 . . TRBV7-9 CASSFGMSARQFVHTDTQYF TGTGCCAGCAGCTTCGGGATGAGTGCCCGACAGTTCGTTCACACAGATACGCAGTATTTT
TRBJ1-2 few . TRBV4-2 CASSQDGSRMYGYTF TGTGCCAGCAGCCAAGATGGGAGCCGTATGTATGGCTACACCTTC
TRBJ2-7 . TRBD2 TRBV5-6 CASSLVGLARYEQYF TGTGCCAGCAGCTTGGTGGGACTAGCTCGCTACGAGCAGTACTTC
TRBJ2-3 . . TRBV4-2 CASSQVGGGTDTQYF TGTGCCAGCAGCCAAGTCGGGGGAGGTACAGATACGCAGTATTTT
TRBJ1-3 few . TRBV20-1 CSARVGSSGNTIYF TGCAGTGCTAGGGTTGGCAGCTCTGGAAACACCATATATTTT
TRBJ2-3 few TRBD1 TRBV29-1 CSAWTGAQDTQYF TGCAGCGCGTGGACAGGGGCTCAAGATACGCAGTATTTT
TRBJ2-5 few TRBD2 TRBV2 CASRRLAGLQETQYF TGTGCCAGCAGAAGACTAGCGGGTTTACAAGAGACCCAGTACTTC
TRBJ1-2 . . TRBV20-1 CSAKGEDYGYTF TGCAGTGCTAAAGGGGAGGACTATGGCTACACCTTC
TRBJ1-2 few . TRBV6-2/TRBV6-3 CASSYMRNYGYTF TGTGCCAGCAGTTACATGCGTAACTATGGCTACACCTTC
TRBJ2-5 . . TRBV28 CASSFSGRGASGETQYF TGTGCCAGCAGTTTTTCGGGGAGGGGGGCCTCCGGAGAGACCCAGTACTTC
TRBJ1-1 . . TRBV20-1 CSARGGVETEAFF TGCAGTGCTAGAGGGGGAGTTGAGACTGAAGCTTTCTTT
TRBJ2-6 few TRBD1 TRBV12-3/TRBV12-4 CAIPGQDFSGANVLTF TGTGCCATCCCGGGACAGGACTTTTCTGGGGCCAACGTCCTGACTTTC
TRBJ2-7 . TRBD1 TRBV9 CASSRGQLEGYEQYF TGTGCCAGCTCTAGGGGGCAGCTAGAGGGGTACGAGCAGTACTTC
TRBJ2-1 . . TRBV7-9 CASSLYSNAYNEQFF TGTGCCAGCAGCTTATACTCAAACGCCTACAATGAGCAGTTCTTC
TRBJ2-7 few . TRBV6-1 CASRGSVDSYEQYF TGTGCCAGCAGGGGGTCGGTCGATTCCTACGAGCAGTACTTC
TRBJ2-7 many TRBD1 TRBV4-1 CASSSDRDSYEQYF TGCGCCAGCAGCTCCGACAGGGATTCCTACGAGCAGTACTTC
TRBJ1-1 . . TRBV7-8 CASSATTVPVTEAFF TGTGCCAGCAGCGCGACGACAGTCCCGGTCACTGAAGCTTTCTTT
TRBJ2-3 . . TRBV15 CATSRDVSPTDTQYF TGTGCCACCAGCAGAGATGTTTCCCCCACAGATACGCAGTATTTT
TRBJ2-6 . TRBD2 TRBV4-3 CASSQDPGGSGANVLTF TGCGCCAGTAGCCAAGATCCGGGAGGCTCGGGGGCCAACGTCCTGACTTTC
TRBJ2-3 few TRBD2 TRBV10-3 CAIRKSGLAVADTQYF TGTGCCATCAGAAAATCAGGACTAGCGGTCGCAGATACGCAGTATTTT
TRBJ2-4 . . TRBV2 CASSEFGGRVYIQYF TGTGCCAGCAGTGAATTCGGTGGGCGCGTATACATTCAGTACTTC
TRBJ1-2 . TRBD1 TRBV5-5 CASSLSRGQSYGYTF TGTGCCAGCAGCTTGTCGAGGGGACAGAGCTATGGCTACACCTTC
TRBJ1-5 . TRBD1 TRBV7-6 CASSATTGSYSNQPQHF TGTGCCAGCAGCGCCACGACAGGGTCTTATAGCAATCAGCCCCAGCATTTT
TRBJ2-3 . . TRBV5-1 CASSPGGLYRADTQYF TGCGCCAGCAGCCCCGGGGGGCTATATCGGGCAGATACGCAGTATTTT
TRBJ1-4 few . TRBV7-2 CASSTGARKEKLFF TGTGCCAGCAGCACCGGGGCCCGGAAGGAAAAACTGTTTTTT
TRBJ1-2 . . TRBV25-1 CASSRARGHYGYTF TGTGCCAGCAGTAGGGCCCGGGGGCACTATGGCTACACCTTC
TRBJ2-1 . . TRBV3-1 CASSQDAGYNEQFF TGTGCCAGCAGCCAAGATGCAGGTTACAATGAGCAGTTCTTC
TRBJ2-3 few . TRBV20-1 CSARAAGNTDTQYF TGCAGTGCTAGGGCGGCTGGCAACACAGATACGCAGTATTTT
TRBJ2-2 once TRBD2 TRBV27 CVSSSSLAAMNTGELFF TGTGTCAGCAGTTCGTCACTAGCGGCGATGAACACCGGGGAGCTGTTTTTT
TRBJ2-7 . . TRBV7-3 CASSLPDTIIYEQYF TGTGCCAGCAGCTTACCGGACACGATTATCTACGAGCAGTACTTC
TRBJ1-1 . . TRBV29-1 CSAFGTSRGTEAFF TGCAGCGCTTTCGGGACTTCCCGAGGGACTGAAGCTTTCTTT
TRBJ2-3 . TRBD2 TRBV5-1 CASSSGLGEVDTQYF TGCGCCAGCAGCTCGGGACTAGGAGAGGTGGATACGCAGTATTTT
TRBJ1-6 . . TRBV27 CASGWAGRNSPLHF TGTGCCAGCGGATGGGCAGGGAGGAATTCACCCCTCCACTTT
TRBJ2-7 few . TRBV6-1 CASSIGAGYEQYF TGTGCCAGCAGTATTGGGGCCGGGTACGAGCAGTACTTC
TRBJ1-1 . . TRBV5-1 CASSLAVGSGNTEAFF TGCGCCAGCAGCTTGGCGGTGGGGAGCGGGAACACTGAAGCTTTCTTT
TRBJ2-1 . TRBD2 TRBV9 CASSVAGAGGYNEQFF TGTGCCAGCAGCGTAGCGGGAGCGGGGGGTTACAATGAGCAGTTCTTC
TRBJ2-5 few . TRBV11-3 CASSVGQEQETQYF TGTGCCAGCAGCGTCGGGCAGGAGCAAGAGACCCAGTACTTC
TRBJ2-3 many TRBD2 TRBV29-1 CSVLHSGGVTDTQYF TGCAGCGTCCTACATAGCGGGGGGGTTACAGATACGCAGTATTTT
TRBJ1-2 . . TRBV20-1 CSARDLINYGYTF TGCAGTGCTAGAGACCTGATTAACTATGGCTACACCTTC
TRBJ1-2 few TRBD1 TRBV6-5 CASTPRDRYYGYTF TGTGCCAGTACCCCAAGGGACAGGTACTATGGCTACACCTTC
TRBJ2-3 . . TRBV20-1 CSAMGPRTDTQYF TGCAGTGCTATGGGACCCAGGACAGATACGCAGTATTTT
TRBJ1-2 few TRBD1 TRBV20-1 CSARDRDSYGYTF TGCAGTGCTAGAGACCGGGACAGCTATGGCTACACCTTC
TRBJ1-1 . TRBD1 TRBV20-1 CSAMDRGNTEAFF TGCAGTGCTATGGACAGGGGAAACACTGAAGCTTTCTTT
TRBJ2-1 . . TRBV20-1 CSAWAAASSEQFF TGCAGTGCTTGGGCCGCGGCGTCCTCCGAGCAGTTCTTC
TRBJ2-1 . . TRBV7-2 CASSLWEERDEQFF TGTGCCAGCAGCTTATGGGAGGAGCGGGATGAGCAGTTCTTC
TRBJ1-1 . . TRBV12-3/TRBV12-4 CATSGGAPLLNTEAFF TGTGCCACCTCCGGGGGCGCCCCCCTATTGAACACTGAAGCTTTCTTT
TRBJ2-1 few . TRBV5-4 CASSSRVGSSYNEQFF TGTGCCAGCAGCTCTAGGGTAGGTAGCTCCTACAATGAGCAGTTCTTC